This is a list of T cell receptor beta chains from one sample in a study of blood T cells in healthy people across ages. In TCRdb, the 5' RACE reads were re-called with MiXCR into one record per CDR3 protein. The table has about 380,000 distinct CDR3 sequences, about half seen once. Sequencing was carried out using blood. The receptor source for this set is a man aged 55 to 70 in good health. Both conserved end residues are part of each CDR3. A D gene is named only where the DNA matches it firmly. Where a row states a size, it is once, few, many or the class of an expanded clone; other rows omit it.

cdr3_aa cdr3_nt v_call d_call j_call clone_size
CASSLATPGPDTQYF TGTGCCAGCAGCTTAGCAACACCGGGGCCAGATACGCAGTATTTT TRBV7-2 - TRBJ2-3 few
CSAPTSGGLQETQYF TGCAGTGCGCCAACTAGCGGGGGACTCCAAGAGACCCAGTACTTC TRBV20-1 TRBD2 TRBJ2-5 -
CATGGLGTDTQYF TGTGCCACCGGAGGGTTGGGCACAGATACGCAGTATTTT TRBV12-3/TRBV12-4 - TRBJ2-3 -
CASSLSSGTSIDTQYF TGTGCCAGCAGTCTCTCTAGCGGGACGTCTATAGATACGCAGTATTTT TRBV6-1 TRBD2 TRBJ2-3 -
CSVASTGDEQYF TGCAGCGTCGCCAGTACAGGGGATGAGCAGTACTTC TRBV29-1 TRBD1 TRBJ2-5 -
CASSLGTGKRYTF TGTGCCAGCAGTTTAGGAACCGGGAAGCGCTACACCTTC TRBV12-3/TRBV12-4 - TRBJ1-2 once
CASITGTSGGPNTGELFF TGTGCCAGCATCACCGGGACTAGCGGGGGACCGAACACCGGGGAGCTGTTTTTT TRBV12-3/TRBV12-4 TRBD2 TRBJ2-2 -
CASSLGVNEQYF TGTGCCAGCAGCTTAGGGGTGAACGAGCAGTACTTC TRBV7-9 - TRBJ2-7 many
CASSVGRGASPLHF TGTGCCAGCAGCGTAGGAAGGGGAGCCTCACCCCTCCACTTT TRBV9 - TRBJ1-6 many
CASSLLASYEQYF TGTGCCAGCAGCCTCCTAGCGTCCTACGAGCAGTACTTC TRBV3-1 - TRBJ2-7 -
CAIREGQSTDTQYF TGTGCCATACGGGAGGGGCAAAGCACAGATACGCAGTATTTT TRBV10-3 TRBD2 TRBJ2-3 -
CASRLVAGVYNEQFF TGTGCCAGCAGACTCGTAGCGGGAGTCTACAATGAGCAGTTCTTC TRBV27 TRBD2 TRBJ2-1 -
CASSIYAPSGNEQFF TGTGCCAGTAGTATCTATGCCCCCTCCGGGAATGAGCAGTTCTTC TRBV19 - TRBJ2-1 -
CAWTARGKGSPLHF TGTGCCTGGACCGCTAGGGGCAAGGGTTCACCCCTCCACTTT TRBV30 - TRBJ1-6 few
CASSGRGGAYEQYF TGTGCCAGCTCAGGGCGGGGAGGGGCTTACGAGCAGTACTTC TRBV7-2 TRBD2 TRBJ2-7 -
CASSLGTSLYNEQFF TGCGCCAGCAGCTTGGGGACATCTCTCTACAATGAGCAGTTCTTC TRBV5-1 - TRBJ2-1 few
CASSVSEVSYEQYF TGTGCCAGCAGCGTGTCGGAAGTCTCCTACGAGCAGTACTTC TRBV7-2 - TRBJ2-7 -
CASSLYPGQGYEQYF TGCGCCAGCAGCCTCTACCCGGGACAGGGATACGAGCAGTACTTC TRBV5-1 TRBD1 TRBJ2-7 -